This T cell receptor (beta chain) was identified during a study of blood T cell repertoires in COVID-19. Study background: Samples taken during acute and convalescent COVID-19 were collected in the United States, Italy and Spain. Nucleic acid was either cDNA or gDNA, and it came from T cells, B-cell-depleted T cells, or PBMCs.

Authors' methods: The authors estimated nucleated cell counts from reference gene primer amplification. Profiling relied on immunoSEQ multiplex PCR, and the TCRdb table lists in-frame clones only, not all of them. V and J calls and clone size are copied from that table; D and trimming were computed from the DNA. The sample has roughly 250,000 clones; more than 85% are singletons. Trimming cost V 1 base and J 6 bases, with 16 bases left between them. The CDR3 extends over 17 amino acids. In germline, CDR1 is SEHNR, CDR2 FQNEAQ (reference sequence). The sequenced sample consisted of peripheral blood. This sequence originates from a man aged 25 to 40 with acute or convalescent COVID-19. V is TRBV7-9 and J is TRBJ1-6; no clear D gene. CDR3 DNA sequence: TGTGCCAGCAGCTTAGGCCGGGATCGAACCCGTAATTCACCCCTCCACTTT. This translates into CASSLGRDRTRNSPLHF.